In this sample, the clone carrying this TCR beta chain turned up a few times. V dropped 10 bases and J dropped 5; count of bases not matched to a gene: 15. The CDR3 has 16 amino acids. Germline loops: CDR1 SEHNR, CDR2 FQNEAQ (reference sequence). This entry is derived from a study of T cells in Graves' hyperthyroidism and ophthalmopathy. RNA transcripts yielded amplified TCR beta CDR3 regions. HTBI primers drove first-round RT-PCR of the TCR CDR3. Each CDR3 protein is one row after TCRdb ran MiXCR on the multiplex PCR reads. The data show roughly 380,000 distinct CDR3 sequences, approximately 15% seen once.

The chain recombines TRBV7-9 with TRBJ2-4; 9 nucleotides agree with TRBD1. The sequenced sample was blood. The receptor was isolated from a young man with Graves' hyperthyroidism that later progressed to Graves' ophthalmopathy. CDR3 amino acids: CATRREGQGLENIQYF. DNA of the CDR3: TGTGCCACCCGCAGGGAGGGACAGGGATTGGAAAACATTCAGTACTTC.